The 2 T cell receptor beta chains given below trace back to one sample, sequenced in a study of regulatory T cells in long-lasting Graves disease. Construction of TCR beta libraries relied on iRepertoire HTBI primers and on Arm-PCR targeting CDR3 regions. MiXCR, applied by TCRdb to the multiplex PCR reads, yields one record per CDR3 protein. The table lists roughly 420,000 distinct CDR3 sequences, around 15% of them singletons. Described time point: newly diagnosed GD, antithyroid drugs for less than 3 months. Scientists built the TCR library using RNA that was extracted from PBMCs. This same sample was also taken into another study, of T cells in Graves' hyperthyroidism and ophthalmopathy.

The source was peripheral blood mononuclear cells (PBMCs), collected at new diagnosis, from a patient treated with antithyroid drugs. The receptors derive from a woman aged 50 to 60 with Graves disease.

This clonotype has just a few counts. CDR3 nucleotides: TGCAGTGCCGAAGGGGATGATAGCAATCAGCCCCAGCATTTT. Its protein product is CSAEGDDSNQPQHF. The chain recombines TRBV20-1 with TRBJ1-5; perhaps TRBD1 as D (5 bases). This CDR3 contains 14 residues. With 6 bases removed from V and 0 bases from J, the gap between germline ends came to 12 bases. Germline V CDR1 and CDR2: DFQATT, SNEGSKA (reference sequence).

This clonotype showed up many times. This chain joins TRBV29-1 and TRBJ2-3, with 8 bases lining up with TRBD2. J was trimmed by 4 bases and V by 3 bases; bases with no gene match: 6. Germline V gene data show CDR1 as SQVTM and CDR2 as ANQGSEA. The CDR3 has 14 amino acids. CDR3 amino acids: CSVDERERADTQYF. The CDR3 nucleotides read TGCAGCGTTGACGAGCGGGAGCGCGCAGATACGCAGTATTTT.